This T cell receptor (beta chain) was obtained from a study of T cell responses to AZD1222 COVID-19 vaccine (dated by TCRdb to the early 2020s). With respect to the entire study: A total of over 230 trial participants underwent TCR sequencing, of whom under 220 had received two doses of AZD1222 and roughly 26 had received two doses of the MenACWY control vaccine. Trial participants were enrolled by age into 18-55, 56-69 and 70-plus year subgroups, with roughly 150, 30 and 60 TCR-sequenced participants respectively.

General findings and caveats noted by the study authors: Nearly half of unique spike-specific TCRs reportedly recognized epitopes outside regions mutated in the B.1.351 and B.1.1.7 variants. Participants were mostly white British, with more females than males. The authors suggested clonal diversity may have been underestimated. No day 14 peak-response samples were available, so repertoires were characterized only after the peak T cell response. Conclusions about previously exposed vaccinees are limited, since just a handful of AZD1222 recipients were seropositive for SARS-CoV-2 at baseline. The 56-69-year group was small, and its depth increase did not reach significance, likely because of low power. The whole spike protein was spanned by vaccine-associated CD4 TCRs, and dominant responses were seen in regions 160-218 and 743-854. After two AZD1222 doses, spike-specific TCR breadth and depth were significantly higher than at day 0 and than in MenACWY recipients.

The CDR3 regions of human TCRbeta chains were analyzed by immunosequencing. As for the authors' bioinformatics: Repertoire TCRs were matched against a reference library of SARS-CoV-2-specific TCRs generated with the MIRA antigen-specificity platform. Breadth was defined as the fraction of unique TCRs that were SARS-CoV-2-associated. Depth was defined as the fraction of total T cells that were SARS-CoV-2-associated. Using the MIRA data, each spike-specific TCR was assigned both to the spike region to which the TCR was reactive and to a CD4 or CD8 class. Log10-transformed breadth and depth values were compared by one-way ANOVA with Sidak's multiple comparisons tests. TCRdb took over this immuneACCESS table, retaining in-frame rearrangements with V and J assigned. Such tables are incomplete; in checked studies, under half of the missing clones stem from an unresolved V gene, and the remainder is unexplained. That table is the source of V, J and clone size, and D and trimming were worked out from the DNA. This sample lists around 100,000 clones; 70% to 90% were detected once. The ten largest clones capture 2.5% of the sample.

The time point label, read with the paper, signifies: about 28 days (+/-7) after the second vaccine dose. AZD1222 recipients given second doses at about 4 weeks or at about 12 weeks were pooled, since spike-specific TCR depth and breadth were not found to differ between the two schedules. Vaccinee samples were obtained from the UK trials COV001 and COV002, which included a single-blind randomized controlled phase 2/3 trial of AZD1222 (ChAdOx1 nCoV-19) in healthy adults. Trial participant PBMC samples were collected at day 0 and day 28 after the second dose for TCRbeta chain sequencing. Including the terminal cysteine and phenylalanine, the CDR3 comprises 16 residues. This entry keeps only the CDR3 DNA: 48 bases, framed from base 1. According to the germline V gene, CDR1 reads KGHSH and CDR2 reads LQKENI. The germline V and J ends show losses of 0 bases and 0 bases respectively, and no gene match explains 2 bases of the junction.

In regard to this clone: No antigen is known for it. Base qualities are not provided; no much larger clone lies one nucleotide away.

The receptor comes from an adult who received the AZD1222 COVID-19 vaccine. The rearranged chain carries TRBV18 and TRBJ1-3, with 7 bases in between that match TRBD1. This material consisted of peripheral blood, taken 28 days after the second AZD1222 dose. The nucleotides read TGTGCCAGCTCACCACCGGCAGGGGGCTCTGGAAACACCATATATTTT. It encodes CASSPPAGGSGNTIYF. When the CDR3 is completed using the reference TRBV18 and TRBJ1-3 genes on either side, the full variable domain is NAGVMQNPRHLVRRRGQEARLRCSPMKGHSHVYWYRQLPEEGLKFMVYLQKENIIDESGMPKERFSAEFPKEGPSILRIQQVVRGDSAAYFCASSPPAGGSGNTIYFGEGSWLTVV.